This T cell receptor beta chain is drawn from a study of blood T cell repertoires in COVID-19. Produced via immunoSEQ multiplex PCR; TCRdb's table is partial and in-frame only. The data contain under 350,000 clones, roughly 89% of them singletons. Per the germline V gene, CDR1 is MGHRA and CDR2 is YSYEKL. Germline trimming cut 5 bases from V and 6 bases from J; bases unmatched to any gene: 10. The CDR3 consists of 17 residues. The chain couples TRBV4-1 to TRBJ2-2; 12 positions agree with TRBD1. The sequence derives from a woman aged 30 to 39 with COVID-19, enrolled during active disease. The specimen was peripheral blood. In DNA form, the CDR3 reads TGCGCCAGCAGCTTCCCGACCGGGACAGGGGGCTCCGGGGAGCTGTTTTTT. Encoded protein: CASSFPTGTGGSGELFF.